This T cell receptor (beta chain) was obtained from a study of post-analysis software for immune sequencing data. As for this clonotype: Its specificity is unknown.

The TCR beta cDNA libraries carried unique molecular identifiers. MiXCR, run by TCRdb on the PCR reads, gives a single entry per CDR3 protein. Among about 380,000 distinct CDR3 sequences listed, less than 40% were seen once. Study findings and constraints: The F measure placed samples prepared in the same batch into strongly shared clusters. People with multiple sclerosis had a significantly lower normalized Chao1 diversity than controls did. Included in a set of five TRBV segments more frequent in patients than controls were TRBV5-6, TRBV5-1 and TRBV20-1.

The CDR3 length is 15 residues. J was trimmed by 4 bases and V by 0 bases; bases with no gene match: 5. Germline V gives CDR1 LGHNA, CDR2 YSLEER. Sequencing input: blood. The origin of this receptor is a girl between 10 and 17 years old with multiple sclerosis. The chain links TRBV4-3 to TRBJ2-5; 7 bases fit TRBD2. This chain's CDR3 is CASSQDVSGAETQYF. The CDR3 DNA is TGCGCCAGCAGCCAAGATGTCAGCGGGGCAGAGACCCAGTACTTC.